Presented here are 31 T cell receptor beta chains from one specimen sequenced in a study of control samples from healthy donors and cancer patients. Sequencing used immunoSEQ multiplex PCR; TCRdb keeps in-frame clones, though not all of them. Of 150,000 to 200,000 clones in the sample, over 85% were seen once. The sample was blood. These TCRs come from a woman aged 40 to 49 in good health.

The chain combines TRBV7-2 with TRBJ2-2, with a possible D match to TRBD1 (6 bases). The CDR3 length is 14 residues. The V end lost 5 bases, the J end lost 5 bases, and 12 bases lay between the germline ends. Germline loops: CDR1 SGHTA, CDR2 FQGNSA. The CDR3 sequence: CASSITGITGELFF. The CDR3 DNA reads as TGTGCCAGCAGCATAACAGGGATAACCGGGGAGCTGTTTTTT.

The CDR3 nucleotides are TGTGCCAGCTCACCCACAGGTGGGTATAGCAATCAGCCCCAGCATTTT. Its translation: CASSPTGGYSNQPQHF. The chain links TRBV18 to TRBJ1-5; D is perhaps TRBD1 (5 bases). The CDR3 covers 16 residues. CDR1 KGHSH and CDR2 LQKENI come from the germline V gene. Trimming removed 3 bases from V and 0 bases from J, with 12 bases in between.

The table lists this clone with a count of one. This CDR3 reads CASSIGQGIGYTF. The DNA of the CDR3 is TGTGCCAGCAGTATCGGACAGGGGATCGGCTACACCTTC. The chain combines TRBV28 with TRBJ1-2, with 9 bases identical to TRBD1. The CDR3 covers 13 residues. Per the germline V gene, CDR1 is MDHEN and CDR2 is SYDVKM. V lost 5 bases, J lost 8 bases, and 6 bases stayed unmatched.

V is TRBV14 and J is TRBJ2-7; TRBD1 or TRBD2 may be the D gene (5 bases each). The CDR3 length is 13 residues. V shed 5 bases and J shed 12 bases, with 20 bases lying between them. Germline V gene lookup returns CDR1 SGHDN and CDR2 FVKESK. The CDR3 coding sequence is TGTGCCAGCAGCGCGGGCACGCGGACACCGCGGTACTTC. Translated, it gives CASSAGTRTPRYF.

The CDR3 region is CSAAENTEAFF. The CDR3 nucleotides read TGCAGTGCTGCAGAGAACACTGAAGCTTTCTTT. This rearrangement joins TRBV20-1 to TRBJ1-1; no firm D call. The CDR3 has 11 amino acids. Looked up from germline, CDR1 is DFQATT and CDR2 is SNEGSKA (reference sequence). V lost 5 bases, J lost 1 base, and 5 bases lay in between.

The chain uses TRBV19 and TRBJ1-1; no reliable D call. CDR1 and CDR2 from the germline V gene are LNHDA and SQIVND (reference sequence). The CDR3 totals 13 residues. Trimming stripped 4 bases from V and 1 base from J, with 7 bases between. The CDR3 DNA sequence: TGTGCCAGTAGTAAGCCCGAGAACACTGAAGCTTTCTTT. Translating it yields CASSKPENTEAFF.

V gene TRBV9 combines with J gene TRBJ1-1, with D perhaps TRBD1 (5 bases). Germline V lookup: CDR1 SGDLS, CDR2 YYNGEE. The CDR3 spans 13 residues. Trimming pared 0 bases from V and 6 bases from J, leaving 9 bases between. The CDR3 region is CASSVEGRSEAFF. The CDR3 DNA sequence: TGTGCCAGCAGCGTAGAGGGACGTTCTGAAGCTTTCTTT.

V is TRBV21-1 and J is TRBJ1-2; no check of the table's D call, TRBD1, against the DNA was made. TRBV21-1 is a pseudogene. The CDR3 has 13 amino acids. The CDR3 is CASSNRAGCGYTF. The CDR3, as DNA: TGTGCCAGCAGCAATAGGGCAGGGTGTGGCTACACCTTC.

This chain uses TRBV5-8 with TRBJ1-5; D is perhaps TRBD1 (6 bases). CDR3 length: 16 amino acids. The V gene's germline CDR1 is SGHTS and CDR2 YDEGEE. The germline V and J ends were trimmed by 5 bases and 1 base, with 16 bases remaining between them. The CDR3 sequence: CASRQSGGGSNQPQHF. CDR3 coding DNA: TGTGCCAGCAGGCAAAGTGGAGGGGGGAGCAATCAGCCCCAGCATTTT.

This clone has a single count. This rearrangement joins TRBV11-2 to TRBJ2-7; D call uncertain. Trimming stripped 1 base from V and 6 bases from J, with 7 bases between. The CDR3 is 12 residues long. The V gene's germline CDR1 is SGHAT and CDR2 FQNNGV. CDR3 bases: TGTGCCAGCAGCTTAGCGACGTTCGAGCAGTACTTC. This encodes CASSLATFEQYF.

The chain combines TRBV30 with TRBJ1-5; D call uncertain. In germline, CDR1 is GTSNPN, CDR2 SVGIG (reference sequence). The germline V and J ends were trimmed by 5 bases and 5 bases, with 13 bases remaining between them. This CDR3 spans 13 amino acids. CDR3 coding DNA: TGTGCCTGGGACGGAGGCAAACATCAGCCCCAGCATTTT. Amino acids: CAWDGGKHQPQHF.

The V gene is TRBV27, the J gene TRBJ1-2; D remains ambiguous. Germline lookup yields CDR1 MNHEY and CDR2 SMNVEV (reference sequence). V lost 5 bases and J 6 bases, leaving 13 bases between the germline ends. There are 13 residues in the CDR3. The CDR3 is CASSPPGSDGYTF. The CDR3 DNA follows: TGTGCCAGCAGTCCTCCGGGTTCTGATGGCTACACCTTC.

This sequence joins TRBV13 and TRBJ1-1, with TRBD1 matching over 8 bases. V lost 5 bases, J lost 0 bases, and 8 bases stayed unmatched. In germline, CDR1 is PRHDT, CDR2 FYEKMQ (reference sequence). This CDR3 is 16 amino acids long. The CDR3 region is CASSQGTGLMNTEAFF. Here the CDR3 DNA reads TGTGCCAGCAGCCAAGGGACAGGCCTCATGAACACTGAAGCTTTCTTT.

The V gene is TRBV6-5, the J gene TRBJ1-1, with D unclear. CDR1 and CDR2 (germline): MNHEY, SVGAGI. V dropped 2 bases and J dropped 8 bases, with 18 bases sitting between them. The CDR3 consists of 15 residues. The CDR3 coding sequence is TGTGCCAGCAGTTACATCCCCCGGGATCCCGCAGAAGCTTTCTTT. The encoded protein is CASSYIPRDPAEAFF.

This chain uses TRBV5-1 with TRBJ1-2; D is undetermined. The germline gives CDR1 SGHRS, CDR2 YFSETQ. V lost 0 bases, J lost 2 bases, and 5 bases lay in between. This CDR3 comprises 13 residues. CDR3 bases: TGCGCCAGCAGCTTGGCCGCAAACTATGGCTACACCTTC. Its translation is CASSLAANYGYTF.

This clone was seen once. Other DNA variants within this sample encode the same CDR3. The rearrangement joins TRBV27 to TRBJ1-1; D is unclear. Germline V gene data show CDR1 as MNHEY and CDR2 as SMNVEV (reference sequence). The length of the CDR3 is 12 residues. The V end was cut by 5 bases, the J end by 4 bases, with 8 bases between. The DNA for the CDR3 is TGTGCCAGCAGTCCCCCTGGCACTGAAGCTTTCTTT. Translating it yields CASSPPGTEAFF.

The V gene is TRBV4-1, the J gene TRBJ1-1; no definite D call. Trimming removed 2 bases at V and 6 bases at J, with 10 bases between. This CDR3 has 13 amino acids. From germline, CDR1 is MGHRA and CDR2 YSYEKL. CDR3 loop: CASSQYTGSEAFF. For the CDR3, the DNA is TGCGCCAGCAGCCAATATACGGGCTCTGAAGCTTTCTTT.

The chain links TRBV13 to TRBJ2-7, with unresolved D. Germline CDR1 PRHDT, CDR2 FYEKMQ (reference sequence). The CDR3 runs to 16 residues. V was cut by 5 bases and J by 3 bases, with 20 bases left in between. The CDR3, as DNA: TGTGCCAGCAGCCCCCCCGGGCCCAGAGGAATCTACGAGCAGTACTTC. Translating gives CASSPPGPRGIYEQYF.

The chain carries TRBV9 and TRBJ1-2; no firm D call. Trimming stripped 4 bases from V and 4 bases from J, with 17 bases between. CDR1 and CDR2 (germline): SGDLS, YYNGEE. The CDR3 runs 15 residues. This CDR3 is CASSPEVLTGYGYTF. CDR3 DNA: TGTGCCAGCAGCCCAGAGGTCCTAACGGGCTATGGCTACACCTTC.

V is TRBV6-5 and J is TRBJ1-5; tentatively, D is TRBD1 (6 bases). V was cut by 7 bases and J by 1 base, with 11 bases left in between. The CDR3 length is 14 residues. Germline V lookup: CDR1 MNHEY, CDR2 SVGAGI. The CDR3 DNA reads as TGTGCCAGCAAGAACAGGGCGAGCAATCAGCCCCAGCATTTT. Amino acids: CASKNRASNQPQHF.

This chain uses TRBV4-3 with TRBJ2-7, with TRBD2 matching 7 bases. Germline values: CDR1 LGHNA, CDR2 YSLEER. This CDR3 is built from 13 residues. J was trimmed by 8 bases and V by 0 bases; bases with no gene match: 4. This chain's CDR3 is CASSQEREGQQYF. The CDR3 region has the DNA TGCGCCAGCAGCCAAGAAAGGGAGGGTCAGCAGTACTTC.

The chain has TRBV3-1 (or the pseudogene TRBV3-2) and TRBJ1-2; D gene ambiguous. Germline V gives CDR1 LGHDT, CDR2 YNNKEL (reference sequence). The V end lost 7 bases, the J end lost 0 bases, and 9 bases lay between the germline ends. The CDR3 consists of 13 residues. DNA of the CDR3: TGTGCCAGCACCGCAGCGGCTAACTATGGCTACACCTTC. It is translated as CASTAAANYGYTF.

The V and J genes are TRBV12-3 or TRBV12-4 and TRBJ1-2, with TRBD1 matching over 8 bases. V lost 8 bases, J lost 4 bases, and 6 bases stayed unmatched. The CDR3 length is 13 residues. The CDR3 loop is CASCRGLVYGYTF. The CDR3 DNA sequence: TGTGCCAGCTGCAGGGGGCTGGTCTATGGCTACACCTTC.

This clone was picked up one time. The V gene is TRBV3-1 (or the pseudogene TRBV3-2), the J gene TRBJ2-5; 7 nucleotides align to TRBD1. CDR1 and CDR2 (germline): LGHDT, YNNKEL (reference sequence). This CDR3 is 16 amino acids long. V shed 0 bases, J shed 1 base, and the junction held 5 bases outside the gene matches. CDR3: CASSQEPGQCQETQYF. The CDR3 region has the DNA TGTGCCAGCAGCCAAGAACCGGGACAGTGCCAAGAGACCCAGTACTTC.

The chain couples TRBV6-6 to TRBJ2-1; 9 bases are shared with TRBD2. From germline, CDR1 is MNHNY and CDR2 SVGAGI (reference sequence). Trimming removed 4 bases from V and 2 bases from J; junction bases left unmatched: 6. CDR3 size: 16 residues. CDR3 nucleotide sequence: TGTGCCAGCAGTTTGTCTTCTAGCGGGGCCTACAATGAGCAGTTCTTC. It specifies CASSLSSSGAYNEQFF.

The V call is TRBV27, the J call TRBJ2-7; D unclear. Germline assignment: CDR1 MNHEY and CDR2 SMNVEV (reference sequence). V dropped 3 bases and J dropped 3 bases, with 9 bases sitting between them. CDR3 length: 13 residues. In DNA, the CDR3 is TGTGCCAGCAGTTTGGGCGGAGTCTACGAGCAGTACTTC. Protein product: CASSLGGVYEQYF.

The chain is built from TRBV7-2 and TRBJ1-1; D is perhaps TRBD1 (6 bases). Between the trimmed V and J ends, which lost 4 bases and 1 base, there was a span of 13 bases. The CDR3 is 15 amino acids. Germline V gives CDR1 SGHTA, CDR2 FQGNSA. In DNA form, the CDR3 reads TGTGCCAGCAGCTGCGGGGGGCGGGGGAACACTGAAGCTTTCTTT. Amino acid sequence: CASSCGGRGNTEAFF.

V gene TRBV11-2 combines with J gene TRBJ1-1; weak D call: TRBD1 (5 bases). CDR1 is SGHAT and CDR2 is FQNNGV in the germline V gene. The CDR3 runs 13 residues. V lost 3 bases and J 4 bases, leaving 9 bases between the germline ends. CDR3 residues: CASSFQGPTEAFF. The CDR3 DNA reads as TGTGCCAGCAGCTTTCAGGGCCCCACTGAAGCTTTCTTT.

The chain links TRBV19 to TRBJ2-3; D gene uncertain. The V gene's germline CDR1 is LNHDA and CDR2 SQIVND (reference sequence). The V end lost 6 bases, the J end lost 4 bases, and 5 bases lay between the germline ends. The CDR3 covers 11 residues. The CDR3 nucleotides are TGTGCCAGTAGGCAAGCAGATACGCAGTATTTT. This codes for CASRQADTQYF.

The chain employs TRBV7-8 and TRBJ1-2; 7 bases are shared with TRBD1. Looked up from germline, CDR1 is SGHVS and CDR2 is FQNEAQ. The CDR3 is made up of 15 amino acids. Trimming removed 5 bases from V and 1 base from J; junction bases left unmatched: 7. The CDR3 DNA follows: TGTGCCAGCAGCCGGGCCGGGACAGTTAACTATGGCTACACCTTC. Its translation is CASSRAGTVNYGYTF. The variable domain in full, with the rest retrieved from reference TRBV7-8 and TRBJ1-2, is GAGVSQSPRYKVAKRGQDVALRCDPISGHVSLFWYQQALGQGPEFLTYFQNEAQLDKSGLPSDRFFAERPEGSVSTLKIQRTQQEDSAVYLCASSRAGTVNYGYTFGSGTRLTVV.

The CDR3 nucleotides read TGTGCCAGCGGGCAGCAAGACACCGGGGAGCTGTTTTTT. As protein: CASGQQDTGELFF. The J gene is TRBJ2-2, the V gene TRBV2, with D unresolved. Trimming took off 8 bases at V and 3 bases at J, with 10 bases between the two ends. The CDR3 loop spans 13 amino acids. Germline CDR1 reads SNHLY; CDR2 reads FYNNEI.